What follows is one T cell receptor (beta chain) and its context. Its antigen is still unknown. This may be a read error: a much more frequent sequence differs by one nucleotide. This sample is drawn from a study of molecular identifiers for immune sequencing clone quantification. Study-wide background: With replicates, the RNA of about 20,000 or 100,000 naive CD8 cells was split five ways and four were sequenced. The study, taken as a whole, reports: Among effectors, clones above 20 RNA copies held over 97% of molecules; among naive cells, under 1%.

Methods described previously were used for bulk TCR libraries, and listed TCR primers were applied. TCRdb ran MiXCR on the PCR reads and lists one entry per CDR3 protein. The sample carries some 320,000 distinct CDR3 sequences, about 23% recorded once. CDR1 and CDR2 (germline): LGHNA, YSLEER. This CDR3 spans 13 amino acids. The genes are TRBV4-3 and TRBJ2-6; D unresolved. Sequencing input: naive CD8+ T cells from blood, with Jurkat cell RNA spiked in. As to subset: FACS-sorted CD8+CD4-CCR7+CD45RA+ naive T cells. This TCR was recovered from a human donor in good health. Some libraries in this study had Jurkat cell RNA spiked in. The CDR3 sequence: CVSRPLGANVLTF. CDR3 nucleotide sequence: TGCGTCAGCAGGCCACTGGGGGCCAACGTCCTGACTTTC.